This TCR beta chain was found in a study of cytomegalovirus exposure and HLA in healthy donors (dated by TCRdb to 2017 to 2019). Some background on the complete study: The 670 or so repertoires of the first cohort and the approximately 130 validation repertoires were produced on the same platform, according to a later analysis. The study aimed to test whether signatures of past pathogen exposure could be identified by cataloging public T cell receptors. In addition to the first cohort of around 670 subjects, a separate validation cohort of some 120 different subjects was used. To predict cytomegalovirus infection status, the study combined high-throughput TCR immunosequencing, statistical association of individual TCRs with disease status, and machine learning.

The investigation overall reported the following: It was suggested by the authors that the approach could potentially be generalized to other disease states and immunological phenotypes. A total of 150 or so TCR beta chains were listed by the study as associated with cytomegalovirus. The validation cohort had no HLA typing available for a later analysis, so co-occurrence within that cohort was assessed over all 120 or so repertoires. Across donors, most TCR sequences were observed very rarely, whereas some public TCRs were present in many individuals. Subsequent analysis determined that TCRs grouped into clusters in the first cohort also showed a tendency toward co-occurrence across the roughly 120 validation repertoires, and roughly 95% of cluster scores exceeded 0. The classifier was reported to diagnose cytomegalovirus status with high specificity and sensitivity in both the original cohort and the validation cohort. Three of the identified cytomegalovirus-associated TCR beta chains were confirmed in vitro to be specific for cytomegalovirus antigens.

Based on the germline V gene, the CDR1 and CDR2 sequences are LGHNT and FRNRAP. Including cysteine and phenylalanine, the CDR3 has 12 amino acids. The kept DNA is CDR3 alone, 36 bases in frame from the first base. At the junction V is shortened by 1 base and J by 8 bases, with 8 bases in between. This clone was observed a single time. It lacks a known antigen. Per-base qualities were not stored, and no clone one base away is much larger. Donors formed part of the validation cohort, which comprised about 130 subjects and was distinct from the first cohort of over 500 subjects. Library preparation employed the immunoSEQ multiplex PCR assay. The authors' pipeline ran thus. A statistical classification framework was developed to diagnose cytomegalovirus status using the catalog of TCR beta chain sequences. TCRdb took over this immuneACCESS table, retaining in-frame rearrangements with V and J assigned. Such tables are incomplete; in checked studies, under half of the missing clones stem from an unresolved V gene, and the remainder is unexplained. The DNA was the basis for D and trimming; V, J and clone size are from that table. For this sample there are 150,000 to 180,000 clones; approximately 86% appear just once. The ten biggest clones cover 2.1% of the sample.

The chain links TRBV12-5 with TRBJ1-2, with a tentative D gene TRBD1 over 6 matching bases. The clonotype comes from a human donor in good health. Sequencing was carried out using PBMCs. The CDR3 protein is CASGLETGGYTF. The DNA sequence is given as TGTGCTAGTGGTTTGGAGACAGGAGGCTACACCTTC.